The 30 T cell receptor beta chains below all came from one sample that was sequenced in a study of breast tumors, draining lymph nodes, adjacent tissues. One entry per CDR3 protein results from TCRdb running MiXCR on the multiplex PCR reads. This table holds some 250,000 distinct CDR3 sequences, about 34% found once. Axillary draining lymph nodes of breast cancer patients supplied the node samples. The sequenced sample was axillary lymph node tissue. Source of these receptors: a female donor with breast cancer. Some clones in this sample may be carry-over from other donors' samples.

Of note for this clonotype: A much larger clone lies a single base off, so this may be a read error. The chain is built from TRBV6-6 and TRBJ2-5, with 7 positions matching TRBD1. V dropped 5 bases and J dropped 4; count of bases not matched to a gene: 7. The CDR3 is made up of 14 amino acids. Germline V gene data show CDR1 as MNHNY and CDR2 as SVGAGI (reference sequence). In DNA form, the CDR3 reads TGTGCCAGCAGTCAACAGGGACAGCGAGAGACCCAGTACTTC. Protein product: CASSQQGQRETQYF.

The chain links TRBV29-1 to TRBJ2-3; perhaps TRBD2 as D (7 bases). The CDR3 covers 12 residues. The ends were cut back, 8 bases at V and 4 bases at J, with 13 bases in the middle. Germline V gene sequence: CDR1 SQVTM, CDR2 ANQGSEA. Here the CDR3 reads CSLVGGADTQYF. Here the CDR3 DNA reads TGCAGCTTGGTAGGGGGGGCAGATACGCAGTATTTT.

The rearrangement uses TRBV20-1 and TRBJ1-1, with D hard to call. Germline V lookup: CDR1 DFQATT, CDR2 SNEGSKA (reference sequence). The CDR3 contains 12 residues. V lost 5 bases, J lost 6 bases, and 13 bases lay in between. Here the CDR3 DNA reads TGCAGTGCTTCCCGACCGACTTCTGAAGCTTTCTTT. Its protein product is CSASRPTSEAFF.

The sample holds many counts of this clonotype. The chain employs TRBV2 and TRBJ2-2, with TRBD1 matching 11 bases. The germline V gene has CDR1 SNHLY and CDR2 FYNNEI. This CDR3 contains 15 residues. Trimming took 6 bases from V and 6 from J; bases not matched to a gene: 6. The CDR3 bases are TGTGCCAGCAGCCCCGGGACAGGGGGAGCCGGGGAGCTGTTTTTT. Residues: CASSPGTGGAGELFF.

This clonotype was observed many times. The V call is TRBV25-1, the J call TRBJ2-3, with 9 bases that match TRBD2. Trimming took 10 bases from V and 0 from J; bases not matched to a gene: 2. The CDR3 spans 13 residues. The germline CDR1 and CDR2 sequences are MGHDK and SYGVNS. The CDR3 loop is CATLAGSTDTQYF. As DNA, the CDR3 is TGTGCCACCCTAGCGGGGAGCACAGATACGCAGTATTTT.

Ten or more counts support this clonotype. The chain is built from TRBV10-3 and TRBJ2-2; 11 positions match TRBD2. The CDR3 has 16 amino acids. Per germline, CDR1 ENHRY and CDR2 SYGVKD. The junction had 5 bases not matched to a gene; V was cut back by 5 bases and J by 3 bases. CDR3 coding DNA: TGTGCCATCAGTCCCCTAGCGGGAGGTGACACCGGGGAGCTGTTTTTT. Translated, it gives CAISPLAGGDTGELFF.

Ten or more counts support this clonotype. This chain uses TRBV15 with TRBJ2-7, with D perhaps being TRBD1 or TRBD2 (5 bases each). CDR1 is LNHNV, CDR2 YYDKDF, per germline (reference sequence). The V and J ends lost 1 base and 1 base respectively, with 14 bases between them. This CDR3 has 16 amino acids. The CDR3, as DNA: TGTGCCACCAGCAGAGGTGGGGACGGTTATTCCTACGAGCAGTACTTC. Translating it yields CATSRGGDGYSYEQYF.

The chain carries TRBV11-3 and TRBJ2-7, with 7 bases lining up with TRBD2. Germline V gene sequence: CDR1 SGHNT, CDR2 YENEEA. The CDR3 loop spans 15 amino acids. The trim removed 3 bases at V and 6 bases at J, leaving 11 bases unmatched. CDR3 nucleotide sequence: TGTGCCAGCAGCTTCGATCTCGGACCGGGAGGCGAGCAGTACTTC. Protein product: CASSFDLGPGGEQYF. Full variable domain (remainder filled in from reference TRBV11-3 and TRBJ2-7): EAGVVQSPRYKIIEKKQPVAFWCNPISGHNTLYWYLQNLGQGPELLIRYENEEAVDDSQLPKDRFSAERLKGVDSTLKIQPAELGDSAVYLCASSFDLGPGGEQYFGPGTRLTVT.

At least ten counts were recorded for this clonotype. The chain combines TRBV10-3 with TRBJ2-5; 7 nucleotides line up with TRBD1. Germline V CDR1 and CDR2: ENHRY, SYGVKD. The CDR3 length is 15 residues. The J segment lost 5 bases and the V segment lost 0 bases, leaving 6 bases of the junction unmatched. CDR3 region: CAISESAGGRETQYF. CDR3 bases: TGTGCCATCAGTGAGTCGGCAGGGGGAAGGGAGACCCAGTACTTC.

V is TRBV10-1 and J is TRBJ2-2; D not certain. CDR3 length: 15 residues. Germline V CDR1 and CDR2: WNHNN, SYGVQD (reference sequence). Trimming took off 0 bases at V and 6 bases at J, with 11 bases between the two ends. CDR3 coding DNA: TGCGCCAGCAGTGAGTCTTCTAGTCGTGCCGGGGAGCTGTTTTTT. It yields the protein CASSESSSRAGELFF.

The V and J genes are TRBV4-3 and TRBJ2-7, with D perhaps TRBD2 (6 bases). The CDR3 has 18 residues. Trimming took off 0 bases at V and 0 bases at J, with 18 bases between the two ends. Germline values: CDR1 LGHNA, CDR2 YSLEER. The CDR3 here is CASSQEGLALLSSYEQYF. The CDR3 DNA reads TGCGCCAGCAGCCAAGAAGGCCTAGCGTTGTTAAGCTCCTACGAGCAGTACTTC.

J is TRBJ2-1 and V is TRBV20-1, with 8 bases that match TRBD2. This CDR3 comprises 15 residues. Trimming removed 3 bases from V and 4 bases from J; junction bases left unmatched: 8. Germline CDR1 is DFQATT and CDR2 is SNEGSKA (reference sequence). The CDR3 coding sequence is TGCAGTGCTAGCGGGAGGGCCTTTAGTTACAATGAGCAGTTCTTC. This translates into CSASGRAFSYNEQFF.

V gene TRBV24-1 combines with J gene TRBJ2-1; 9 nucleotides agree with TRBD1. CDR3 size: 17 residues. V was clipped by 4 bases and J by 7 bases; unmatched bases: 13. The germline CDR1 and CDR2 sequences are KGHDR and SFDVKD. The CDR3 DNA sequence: TGTGCCACCAGTGAGTACAGGGGGCGCGGGTCCCCTAATGAGCAGTTCTTC. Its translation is CATSEYRGRGSPNEQFF.

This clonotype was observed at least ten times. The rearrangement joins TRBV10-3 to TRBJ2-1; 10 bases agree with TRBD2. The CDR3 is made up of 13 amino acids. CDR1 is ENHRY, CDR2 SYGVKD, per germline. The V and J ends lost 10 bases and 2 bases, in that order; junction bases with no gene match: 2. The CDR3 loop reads CATLAGTYNEQFF. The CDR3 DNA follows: TGTGCCACACTAGCGGGGACCTACAATGAGCAGTTCTTC.

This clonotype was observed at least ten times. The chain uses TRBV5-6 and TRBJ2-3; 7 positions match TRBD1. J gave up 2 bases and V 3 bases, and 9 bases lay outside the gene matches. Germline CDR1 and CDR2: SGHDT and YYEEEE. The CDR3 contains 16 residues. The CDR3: CASSSTTGSYTDTQYF. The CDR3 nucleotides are TGTGCCAGCAGCTCGACGACAGGGTCCTACACAGATACGCAGTATTTT.

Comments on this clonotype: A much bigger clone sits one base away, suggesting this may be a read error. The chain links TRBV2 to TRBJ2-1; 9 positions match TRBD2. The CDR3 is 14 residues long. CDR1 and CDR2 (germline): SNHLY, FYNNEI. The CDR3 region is CASSERGGRNEQLF. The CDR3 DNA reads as TGTGCCAGCAGTGAGCGGGGGGGCCGAAATGAGCAGCTCTTC.

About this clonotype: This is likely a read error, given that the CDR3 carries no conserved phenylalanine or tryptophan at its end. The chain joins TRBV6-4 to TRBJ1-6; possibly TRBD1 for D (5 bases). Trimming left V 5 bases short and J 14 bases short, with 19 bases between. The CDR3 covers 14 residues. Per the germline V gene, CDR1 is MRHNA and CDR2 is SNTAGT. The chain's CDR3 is CASSRNSGDSTLHL. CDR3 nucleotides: TGTGCCAGCAGTAGAAATAGCGGGGACTCGACCCTCCACCTT.

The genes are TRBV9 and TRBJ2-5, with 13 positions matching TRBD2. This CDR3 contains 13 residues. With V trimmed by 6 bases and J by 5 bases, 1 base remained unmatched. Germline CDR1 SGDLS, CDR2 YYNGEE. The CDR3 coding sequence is TGTGCCAGCATGACTAGCGGGGGGGAGACCCAGTACTTC. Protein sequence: CASMTSGGETQYF.

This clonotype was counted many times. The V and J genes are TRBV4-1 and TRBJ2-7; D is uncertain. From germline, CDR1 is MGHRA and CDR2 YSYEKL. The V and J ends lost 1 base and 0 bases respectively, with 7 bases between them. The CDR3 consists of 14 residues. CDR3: CASSQAESSYEQYF. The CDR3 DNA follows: TGCGCCAGCAGCCAAGCTGAAAGCTCCTACGAGCAGTACTTC.

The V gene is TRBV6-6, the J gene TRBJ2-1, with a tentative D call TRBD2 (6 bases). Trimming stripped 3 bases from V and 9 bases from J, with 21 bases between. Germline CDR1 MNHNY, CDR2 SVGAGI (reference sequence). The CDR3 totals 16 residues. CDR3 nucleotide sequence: TGTGCCAGCAGTTATACGGGTTGGACCGGGGAGGCTGAGCAGTTCTTC. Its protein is CASSYTGWTGEAEQFF.

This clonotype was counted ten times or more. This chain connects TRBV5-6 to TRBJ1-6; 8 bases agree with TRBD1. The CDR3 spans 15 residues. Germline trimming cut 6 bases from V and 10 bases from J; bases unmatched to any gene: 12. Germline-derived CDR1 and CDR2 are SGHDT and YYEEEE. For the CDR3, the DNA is TGTGCCAGCATCAAGATGGACAGGGTGAGGTCACCCCTCCACTTT. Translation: CASIKMDRVRSPLHF.

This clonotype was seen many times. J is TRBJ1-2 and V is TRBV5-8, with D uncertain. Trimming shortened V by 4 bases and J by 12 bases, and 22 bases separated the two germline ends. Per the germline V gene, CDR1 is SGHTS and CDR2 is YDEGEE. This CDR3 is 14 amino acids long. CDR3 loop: CASSRRTRLYGDTF. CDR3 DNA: TGTGCCAGCAGCCGAAGGACCCGCTTATACGGGGACACCTTC.

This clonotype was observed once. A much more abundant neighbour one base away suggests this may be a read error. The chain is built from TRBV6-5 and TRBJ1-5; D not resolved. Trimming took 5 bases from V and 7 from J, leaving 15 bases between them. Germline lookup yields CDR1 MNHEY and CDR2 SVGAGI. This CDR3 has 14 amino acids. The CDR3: CASSIIGSIQPQHF. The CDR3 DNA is TGTGCCAGCAGTATAATAGGGTCAATCCAGCCCCAGCATTTT.

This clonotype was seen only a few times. For the CDR3, the DNA is TGTGCCAGCAGCTTAGTGGGAGGAGGGATCTCTGAAGCTTTCTTT. It is translated as CASSLVGGGISEAFF. The chain couples TRBV7-2 to TRBJ1-1, with unresolved D. Germline loops: CDR1 SGHTA, CDR2 FQGNSA. The CDR3 totals 15 residues. The V and J ends lost 1 base and 6 bases respectively, with 15 bases between them.

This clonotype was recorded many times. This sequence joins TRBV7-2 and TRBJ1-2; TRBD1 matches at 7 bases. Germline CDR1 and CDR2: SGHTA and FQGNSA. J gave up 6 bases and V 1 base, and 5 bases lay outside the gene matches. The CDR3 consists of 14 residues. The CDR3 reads CASSLGVDRDGYTF. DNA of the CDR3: TGTGCCAGCAGCTTAGGTGTTGACAGGGATGGCTACACCTTC.

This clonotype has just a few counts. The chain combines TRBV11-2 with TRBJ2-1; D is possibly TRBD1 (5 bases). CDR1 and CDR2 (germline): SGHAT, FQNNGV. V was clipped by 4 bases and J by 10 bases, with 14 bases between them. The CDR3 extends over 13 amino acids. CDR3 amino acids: CASSSLGPSEQFF. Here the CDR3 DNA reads TGTGCCAGCAGCTCCTTGGGGCCTTCGGAGCAGTTCTTC.

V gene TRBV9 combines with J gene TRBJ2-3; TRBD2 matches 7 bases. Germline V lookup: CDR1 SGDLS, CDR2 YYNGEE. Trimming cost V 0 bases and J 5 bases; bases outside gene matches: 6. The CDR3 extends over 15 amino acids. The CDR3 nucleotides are TGTGCCAGCAGCGTAGTCCCTAGCGGCGTAGATACGCAGTATTTT. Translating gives CASSVVPSGVDTQYF.

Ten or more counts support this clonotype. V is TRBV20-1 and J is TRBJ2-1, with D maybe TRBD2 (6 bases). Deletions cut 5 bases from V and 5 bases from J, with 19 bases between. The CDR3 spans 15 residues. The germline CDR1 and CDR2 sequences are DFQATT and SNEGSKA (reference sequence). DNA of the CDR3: TGCAGTGCTCCGCACCGGCTTAGCGGTAACAATGAGCAGTTCTTC. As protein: CSAPHRLSGNNEQFF.

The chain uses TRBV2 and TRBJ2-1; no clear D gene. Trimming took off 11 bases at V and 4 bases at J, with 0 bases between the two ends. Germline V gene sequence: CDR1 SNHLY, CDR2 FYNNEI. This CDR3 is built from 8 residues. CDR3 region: CAYNEQFF. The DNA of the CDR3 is TGTGCCTACAATGAGCAGTTCTTC.

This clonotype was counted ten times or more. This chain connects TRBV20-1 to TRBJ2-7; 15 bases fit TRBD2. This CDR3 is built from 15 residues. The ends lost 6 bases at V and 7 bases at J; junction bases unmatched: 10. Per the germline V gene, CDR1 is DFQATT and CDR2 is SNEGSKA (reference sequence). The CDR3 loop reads CSASPGTSGRREQYF. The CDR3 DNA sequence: TGCAGTGCCAGCCCCGGGACTAGCGGGAGGCGGGAGCAGTACTTC.